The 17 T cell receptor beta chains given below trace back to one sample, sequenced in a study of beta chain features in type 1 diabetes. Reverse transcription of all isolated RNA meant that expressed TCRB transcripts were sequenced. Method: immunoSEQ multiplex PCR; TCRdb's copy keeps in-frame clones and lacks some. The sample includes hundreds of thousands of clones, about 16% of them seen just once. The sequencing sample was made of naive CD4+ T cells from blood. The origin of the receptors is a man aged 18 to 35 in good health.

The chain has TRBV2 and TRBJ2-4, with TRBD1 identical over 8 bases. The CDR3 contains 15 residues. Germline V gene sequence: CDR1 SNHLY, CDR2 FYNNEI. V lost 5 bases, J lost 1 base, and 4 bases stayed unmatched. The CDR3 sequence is CASSPDRVAKNIQYF. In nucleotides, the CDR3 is TGTGCCAGCAGTCCGGACAGGGTGGCCAAAAACATTCAGTACTTC.

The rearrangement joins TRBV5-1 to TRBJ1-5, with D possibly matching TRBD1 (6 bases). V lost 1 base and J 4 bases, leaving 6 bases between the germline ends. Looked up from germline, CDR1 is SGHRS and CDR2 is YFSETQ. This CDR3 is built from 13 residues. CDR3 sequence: CASSLRGNQPQHF. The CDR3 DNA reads TGCGCCAGCAGCTTGAGGGGGAATCAGCCCCAGCATTTT.

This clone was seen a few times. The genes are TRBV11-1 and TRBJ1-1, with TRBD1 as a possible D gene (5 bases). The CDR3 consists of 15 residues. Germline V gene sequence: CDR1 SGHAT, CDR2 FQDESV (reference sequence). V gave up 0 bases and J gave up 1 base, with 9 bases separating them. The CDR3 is CASSLAVGENTEAFF. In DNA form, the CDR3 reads TGTGCCAGCAGCTTAGCGGTGGGGGAGAACACTGAAGCTTTCTTT.

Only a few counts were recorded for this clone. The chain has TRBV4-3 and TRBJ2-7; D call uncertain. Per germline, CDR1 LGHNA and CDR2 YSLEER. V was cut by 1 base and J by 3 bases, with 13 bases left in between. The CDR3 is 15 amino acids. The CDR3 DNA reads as TGCGCCAGCAGCCAAGGAGCTAGAACAGACTACGAGCAGTACTTC. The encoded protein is CASSQGARTDYEQYF.

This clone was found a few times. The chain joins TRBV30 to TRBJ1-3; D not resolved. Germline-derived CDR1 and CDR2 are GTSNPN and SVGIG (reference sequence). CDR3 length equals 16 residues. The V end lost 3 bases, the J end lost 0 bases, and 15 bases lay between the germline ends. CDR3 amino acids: CAWSAEYGHSGNTIYF. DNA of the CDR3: TGTGCCTGGAGCGCCGAGTACGGTCACTCTGGAAACACCATATATTTT.

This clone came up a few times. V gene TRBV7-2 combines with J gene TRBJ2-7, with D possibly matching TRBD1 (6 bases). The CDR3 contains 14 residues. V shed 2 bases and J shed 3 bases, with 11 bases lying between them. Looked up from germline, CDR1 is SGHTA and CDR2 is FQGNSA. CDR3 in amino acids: CASSLSGVRYEQYF. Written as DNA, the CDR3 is TGTGCCAGCAGCTTATCAGGGGTTCGCTACGAGCAGTACTTC. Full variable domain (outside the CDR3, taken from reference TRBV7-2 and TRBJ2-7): GAGVSQSPSNKVTEKGKDVELRCDPISGHTALYWYRQSLGQGLEFLIYFQGNSAPDKSGLPSDRFSAERTGGSVSTLTIQRTQQEDSAVYLCASSLSGVRYEQYFGPGTRLTVT.

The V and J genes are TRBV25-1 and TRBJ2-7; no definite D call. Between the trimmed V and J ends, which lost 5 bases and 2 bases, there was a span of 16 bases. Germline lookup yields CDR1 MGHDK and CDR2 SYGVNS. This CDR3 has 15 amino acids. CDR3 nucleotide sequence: TGTGCCAGCAGTTACTCAAGAGTAAGCCCCTACGAGCAGTACTTC. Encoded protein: CASSYSRVSPYEQYF.

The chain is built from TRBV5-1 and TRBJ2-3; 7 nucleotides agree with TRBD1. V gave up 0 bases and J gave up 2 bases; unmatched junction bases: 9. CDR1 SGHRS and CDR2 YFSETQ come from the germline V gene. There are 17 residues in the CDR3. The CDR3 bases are TGCGCCAGCAGCTTGGCTGTTAGGGGGCATGACACAGATACGCAGTATTTT. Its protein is CASSLAVRGHDTDTQYF.

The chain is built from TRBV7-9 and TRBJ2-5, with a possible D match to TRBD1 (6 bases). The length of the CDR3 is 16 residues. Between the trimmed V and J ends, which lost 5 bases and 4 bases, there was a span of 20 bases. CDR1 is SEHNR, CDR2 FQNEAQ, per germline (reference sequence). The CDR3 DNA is TGTGCCAGCAGCCCGAGGTCCCACAGGGCTGGAGAGACCCAGTACTTC. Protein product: CASSPRSHRAGETQYF.

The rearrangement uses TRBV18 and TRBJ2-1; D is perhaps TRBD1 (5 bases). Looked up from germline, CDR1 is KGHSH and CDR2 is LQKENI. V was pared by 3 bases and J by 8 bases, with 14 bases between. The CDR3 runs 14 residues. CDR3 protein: CASSPWQGLDEQFF. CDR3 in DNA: TGTGCCAGCTCACCCTGGCAGGGTTTAGATGAGCAGTTCTTC.

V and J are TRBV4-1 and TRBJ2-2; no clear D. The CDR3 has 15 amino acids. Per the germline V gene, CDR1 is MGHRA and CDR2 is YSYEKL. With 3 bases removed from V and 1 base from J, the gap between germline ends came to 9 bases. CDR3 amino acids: CASSHPKGNTGELFF. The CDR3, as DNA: TGCGCCAGCAGCCATCCCAAGGGGAACACCGGGGAGCTGTTTTTT.

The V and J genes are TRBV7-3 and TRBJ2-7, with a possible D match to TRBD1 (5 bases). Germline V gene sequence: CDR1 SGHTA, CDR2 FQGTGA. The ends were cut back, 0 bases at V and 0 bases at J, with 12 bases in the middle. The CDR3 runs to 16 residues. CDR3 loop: CASSLTRAGNSYEQYF. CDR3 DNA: TGTGCCAGCAGCTTAACCAGGGCAGGGAACTCCTACGAGCAGTACTTC.

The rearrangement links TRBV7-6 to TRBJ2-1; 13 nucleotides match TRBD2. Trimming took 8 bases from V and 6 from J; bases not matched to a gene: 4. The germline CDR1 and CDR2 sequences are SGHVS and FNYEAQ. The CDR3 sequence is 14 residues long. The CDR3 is CASAGLAGTNEQFF. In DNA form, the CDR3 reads TGTGCCAGCGCGGGACTAGCGGGAACCAATGAGCAGTTCTTC. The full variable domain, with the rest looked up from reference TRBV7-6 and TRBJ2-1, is GAGVSQSPRYKVTKRGQDVALRCDPISGHVSLYWYRQALGQGPEFLTYFNYEAQQDKSGLPNDRFSAERPEGSISTLTIQRTEQRDSAMYRCASAGLAGTNEQFFGPGTRLTVL.

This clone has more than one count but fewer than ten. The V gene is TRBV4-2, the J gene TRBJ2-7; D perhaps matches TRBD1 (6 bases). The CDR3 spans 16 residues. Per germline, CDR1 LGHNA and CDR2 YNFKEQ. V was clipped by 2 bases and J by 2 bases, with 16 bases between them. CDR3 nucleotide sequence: TGTGCCAGCAGCCAACATCAGGGGAGTAGGACCTACGAGCAGTACTTC. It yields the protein CASSQHQGSRTYEQYF.

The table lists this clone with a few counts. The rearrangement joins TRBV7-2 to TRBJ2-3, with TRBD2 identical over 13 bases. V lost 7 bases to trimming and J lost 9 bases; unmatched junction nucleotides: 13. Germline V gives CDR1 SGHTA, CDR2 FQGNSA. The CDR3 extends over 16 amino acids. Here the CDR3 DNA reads TGTGCCAGCACCAAACTAGCGGGAGGGCCGGGTTCGACGCAGTATTTT. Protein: CASTKLAGGPGSTQYF.

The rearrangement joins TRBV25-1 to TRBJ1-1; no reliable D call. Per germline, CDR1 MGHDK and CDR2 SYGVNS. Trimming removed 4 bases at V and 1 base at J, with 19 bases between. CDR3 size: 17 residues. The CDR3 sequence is CASSVPGSGSPNTEAFF. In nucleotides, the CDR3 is TGTGCCAGCAGTGTACCTGGATCGGGCAGCCCGAACACTGAAGCTTTCTTT. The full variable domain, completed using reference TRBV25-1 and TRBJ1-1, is EADIYQTPRYLVIGTGKKITLECSQTMGHDKMYWYQQDPGMELHLIHYSYGVNSTEKGDLSSESTVSRIRTEHFPLTLESARPSHTSQYLCASSVPGSGSPNTEAFFGQGTRLTVV.

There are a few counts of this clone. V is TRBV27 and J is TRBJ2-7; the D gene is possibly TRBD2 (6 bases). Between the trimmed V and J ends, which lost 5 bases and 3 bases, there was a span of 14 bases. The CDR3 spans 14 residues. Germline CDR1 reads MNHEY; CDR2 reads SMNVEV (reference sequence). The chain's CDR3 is CASSRNPGVYEQYF. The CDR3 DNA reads TGTGCCAGCAGTAGGAATCCGGGAGTCTACGAGCAGTACTTC.